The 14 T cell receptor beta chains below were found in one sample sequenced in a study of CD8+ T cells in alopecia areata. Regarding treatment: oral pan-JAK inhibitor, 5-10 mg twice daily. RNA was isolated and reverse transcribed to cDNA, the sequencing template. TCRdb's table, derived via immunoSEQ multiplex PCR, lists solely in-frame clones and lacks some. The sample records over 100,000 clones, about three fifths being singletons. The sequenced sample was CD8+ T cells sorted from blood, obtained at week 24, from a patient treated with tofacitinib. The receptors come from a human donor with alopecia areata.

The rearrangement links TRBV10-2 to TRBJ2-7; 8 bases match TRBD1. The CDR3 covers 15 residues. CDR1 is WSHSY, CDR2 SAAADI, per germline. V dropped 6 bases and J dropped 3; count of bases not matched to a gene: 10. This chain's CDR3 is CASRATGTGFYEQYF. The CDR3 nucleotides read TGCGCCAGCAGAGCTACCGGGACAGGCTTCTACGAGCAGTACTTC.

Written as DNA, the CDR3 is TGTGCCAGCGGCGGGATAGGAGTCGCAGATACGCAGTATTTT. Its translation is CASGGIGVADTQYF. The rearrangement uses TRBV11-2 and TRBJ2-3; the D gene is possibly TRBD2 (6 bases). Germline V gives CDR1 SGHAT, CDR2 FQNNGV. The V and J ends lost 8 bases and 4 bases respectively, with 16 bases between them. The CDR3 covers 14 residues. Complete variable domain (other parts from reference TRBV11-2 and TRBJ2-3): EAGVAQSPRYKIIEKRQSVAFWCNPISGHATLYWYQQILGQGPKLLIQFQNNGVVDDSQLPKDRFSAERLKGVDSTLKIQPAKLEDSAVYLCASGGIGVADTQYFGPGTRLTVL.

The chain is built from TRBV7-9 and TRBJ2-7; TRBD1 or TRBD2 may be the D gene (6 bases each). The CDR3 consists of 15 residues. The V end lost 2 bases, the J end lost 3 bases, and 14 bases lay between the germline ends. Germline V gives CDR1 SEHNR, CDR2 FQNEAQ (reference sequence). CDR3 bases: TGTGCCAGCAGCTTACGGGGGCTGGGGGTCTACGAGCAGTACTTC. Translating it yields CASSLRGLGVYEQYF.

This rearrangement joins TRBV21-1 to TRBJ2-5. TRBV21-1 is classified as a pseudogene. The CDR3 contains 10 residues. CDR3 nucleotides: TGTGCCAGTGAACAAGAGACCCAGTACTTC. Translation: CASEQETQYF.

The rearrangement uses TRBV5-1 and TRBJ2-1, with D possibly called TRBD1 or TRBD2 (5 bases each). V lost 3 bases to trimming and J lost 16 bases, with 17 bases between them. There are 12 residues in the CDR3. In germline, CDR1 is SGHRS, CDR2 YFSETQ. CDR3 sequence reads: CASSSSGTAGFF. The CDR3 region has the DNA TGCGCCAGCAGCTCGTCCGGGACGGCTGGATTCTTC.

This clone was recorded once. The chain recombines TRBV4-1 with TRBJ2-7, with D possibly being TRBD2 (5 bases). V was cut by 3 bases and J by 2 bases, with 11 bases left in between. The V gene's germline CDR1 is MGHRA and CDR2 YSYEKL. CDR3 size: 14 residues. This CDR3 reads CASSQVARAYEQYF. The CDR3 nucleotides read TGCGCCAGCAGCCAGGTCGCGAGGGCCTACGAGCAGTACTTC.

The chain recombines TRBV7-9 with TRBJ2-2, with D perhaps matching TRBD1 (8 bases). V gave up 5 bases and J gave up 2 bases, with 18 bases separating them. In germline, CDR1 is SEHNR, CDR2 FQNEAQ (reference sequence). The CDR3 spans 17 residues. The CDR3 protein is CASSPTAGQVNTGELFF. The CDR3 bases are TGTGCCAGCAGCCCTACAGCGGGACAGGTCAACACCGGGGAGCTGTTTTTT.

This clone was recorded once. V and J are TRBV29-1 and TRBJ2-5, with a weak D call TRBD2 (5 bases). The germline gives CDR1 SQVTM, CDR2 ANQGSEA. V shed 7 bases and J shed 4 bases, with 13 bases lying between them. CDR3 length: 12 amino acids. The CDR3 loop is CSALAGGETQYF. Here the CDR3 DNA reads TGCAGCGCCCTAGCAGGTGGAGAGACCCAGTACTTC.

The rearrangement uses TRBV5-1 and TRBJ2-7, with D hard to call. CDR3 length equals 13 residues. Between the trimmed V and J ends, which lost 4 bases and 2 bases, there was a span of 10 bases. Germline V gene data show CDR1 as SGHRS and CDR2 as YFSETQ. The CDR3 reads CASSPRSTYEQYF. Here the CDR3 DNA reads TGCGCCAGCAGCCCCCGGAGCACCTACGAGCAGTACTTC.

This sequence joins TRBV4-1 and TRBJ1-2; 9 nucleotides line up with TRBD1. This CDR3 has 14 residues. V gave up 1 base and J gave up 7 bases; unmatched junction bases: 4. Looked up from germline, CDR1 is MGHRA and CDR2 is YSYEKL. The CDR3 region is CASSQGGTGPGYTF. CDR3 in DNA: TGCGCCAGCAGCCAAGGGGGGACAGGGCCTGGCTACACCTTC.

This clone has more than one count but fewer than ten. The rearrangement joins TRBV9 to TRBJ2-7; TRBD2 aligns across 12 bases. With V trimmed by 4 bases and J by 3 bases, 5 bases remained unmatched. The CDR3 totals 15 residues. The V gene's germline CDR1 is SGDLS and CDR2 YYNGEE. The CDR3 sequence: CASSSGLAGLYEQYF. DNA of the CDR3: TGTGCCAGCAGCTCCGGACTAGCGGGGCTCTACGAGCAGTACTTC.

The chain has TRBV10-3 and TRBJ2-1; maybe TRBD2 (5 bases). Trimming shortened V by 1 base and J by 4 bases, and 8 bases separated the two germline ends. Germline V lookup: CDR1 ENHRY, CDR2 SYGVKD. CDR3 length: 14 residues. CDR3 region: CAISEWGAYNEQFF. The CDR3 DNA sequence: TGTGCCATCAGTGAGTGGGGAGCATACAATGAGCAGTTCTTC.

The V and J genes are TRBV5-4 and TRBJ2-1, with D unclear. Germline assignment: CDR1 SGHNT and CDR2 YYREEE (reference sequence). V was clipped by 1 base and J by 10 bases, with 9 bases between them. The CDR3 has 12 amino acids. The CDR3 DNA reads TGTGCCAGCAGCTTGAATCGGTGGGAGCAGTTCTTC. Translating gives CASSLNRWEQFF.

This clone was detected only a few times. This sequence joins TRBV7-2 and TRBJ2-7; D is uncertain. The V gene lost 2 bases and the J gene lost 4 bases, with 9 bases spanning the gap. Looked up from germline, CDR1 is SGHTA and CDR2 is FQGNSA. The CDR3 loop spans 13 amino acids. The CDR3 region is CASSLSSGYEQYF. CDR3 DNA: TGTGCCAGCAGCTTATCATCTGGTTACGAGCAGTACTTC.